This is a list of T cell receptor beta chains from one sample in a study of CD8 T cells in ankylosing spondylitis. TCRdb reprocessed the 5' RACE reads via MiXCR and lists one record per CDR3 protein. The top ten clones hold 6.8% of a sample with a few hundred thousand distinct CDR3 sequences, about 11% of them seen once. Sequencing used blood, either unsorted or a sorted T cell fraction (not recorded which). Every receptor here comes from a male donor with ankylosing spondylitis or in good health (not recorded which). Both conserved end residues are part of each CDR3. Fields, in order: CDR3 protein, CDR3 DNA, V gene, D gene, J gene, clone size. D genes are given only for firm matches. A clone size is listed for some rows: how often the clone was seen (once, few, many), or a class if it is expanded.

CASRDRGSSYEQYF TGTGCCAGCAGGGACAGGGGTTCCTCCTACGAGCAGTACTTC TRBV6-1 TRBD1 TRBJ2-7 many
CASSQGRGDTQYF TGTGCCAGCTCCCAGGGCCGTGGGGATACGCAGTATTTT TRBV3-1 . TRBJ2-3 many
CSASSPGPDATQPQHF TGCAGTGCTAGCTCCCCGGGCCCCGACGCTACTCAGCCCCAGCATTTT TRBV20-1 . TRBJ1-5 many
CASSEARAAIFNQPQHF TGTGCCAGCAGTGAAGCAAGGGCAGCCATTTTCAATCAGCCCCAGCATTTT TRBV6-1 . TRBJ1-5 .
CASSPADEQYF TGTGCCAGCTCACCAGCCGACGAGCAGTACTTC TRBV18 . TRBJ2-7 few
CASSLKDRGHEQYF TGCGCCAGCAGCCTCAAGGACAGGGGCCACGAGCAGTACTTC TRBV5-1 TRBD1 TRBJ2-7 many
CASSLTGELYNEQFF TGTGCCAGCAGCTTAACAGGGGAACTCTACAATGAGCAGTTCTTC TRBV7-2 TRBD1 TRBJ2-1 .
CASSSDSGGPYNEQFF TGTGCCAGCAGTTCCGATAGCGGGGGGCCCTACAATGAGCAGTTCTTC TRBV6-5 TRBD2 TRBJ2-1 many
CASSTSASNTEAFF TGTGCCAGCAGTACAAGCGCCTCAAACACTGAAGCTTTCTTT TRBV27 . TRBJ1-1 .
CAAKKGGNTEAFF TGTGCCGCCAAGAAGGGGGGGAACACTGAAGCTTTCTTT TRBV7-8 . TRBJ1-1 many
CSVAPGRFGQPQHF TGCAGCGTTGCCCCAGGGCGGTTCGGGCAGCCCCAGCATTTT TRBV29-1 . TRBJ1-5 few
CSITGTSETSGGPSSYNEQFF TGCAGCATCACCGGGACATCCGAAACTAGCGGGGGTCCCAGCTCCTACAATGAGCAGTTCTTC TRBV29-1 TRBD2 TRBJ2-1 many
CASRAPPGPVVDGYTF TGTGCCAGTAGAGCCCCTCCGGGACCGGTGGTCGATGGCTACACCTTC TRBV19 . TRBJ1-2 .
CASSYSRQSSFTGELFF TGTGCCAGCAGTTACTCAAGACAGTCATCCTTCACCGGGGAGCTGTTTTTT TRBV6-5 . TRBJ2-2 many
CASSSTGRAQYF TGTGCCAGCAGCAGTACGGGTCGGGCCCAGTACTTC TRBV21-1 . TRBJ2-5 few
CSVGWGYGYTF TGCAGCGTTGGTTGGGGTTATGGCTACACCTTC TRBV29-1 . TRBJ1-2 many
CSARYPWGKNTEAFF TGCAGTGCTAGATACCCATGGGGGAAGAACACTGAAGCTTTCTTT TRBV20-1 . TRBJ1-1 many
CASSFNTLSYNEQFF TGTGCCAGCAGCTTTAATACCCTCTCCTACAATGAGCAGTTCTTC TRBV3-1 . TRBJ2-1 many
CASSVGTSIYNEQFF TGTGCCAGCAGCGTTGGGACTAGCATCTACAATGAGCAGTTCTTC TRBV9 TRBD2 TRBJ2-1 few
CASSLSGGATYNEQFF TGTGCCAGCAGCTTGTCGGGGGGGGCGACCTACAATGAGCAGTTCTTC TRBV7-3 TRBD2 TRBJ2-1 few
CASSLEMFWYGYTF TGCGCCAGCAGCTTGGAGATGTTTTGGTATGGCTACACCTTC TRBV5-1 . TRBJ1-2 many
CASSLGDYTYEQYF TGTGCCAGCAGCTTAGGGGACTACACCTACGAGCAGTACTTC TRBV7-9 TRBD2 TRBJ2-7 few
CASSLARVAADTQYF TGTGCCAGCAGCTTAGCGCGGGTAGCTGCGGATACGCAGTATTTT TRBV7-8 . TRBJ2-3 few
CASSWLGEQFF TGTGCCAGCAGCTGGTTAGGTGAGCAGTTCTTC TRBV11-2 . TRBJ2-1 .
CASSGSRGLDTEAFF TGCGCCAGCAGCGGAAGCAGGGGGCTCGACACTGAAGCTTTCTTT TRBV5-1 TRBD1 TRBJ1-1 few
CASSTGQNTEAFF TGTGCCAGCTCAACGGGGCAGAACACTGAAGCTTTCTTT TRBV18 . TRBJ1-1 .
CASSFEGSNTGELFF TGTGCCAGCAGTTTCGAGGGATCCAACACCGGGGAGCTGTTTTTT TRBV12-3/TRBV12-4 . TRBJ2-2 few
CASRLLGAVDYGYTF TGTGCCAGCAGGCTTTTGGGGGCGGTGGACTATGGCTACACCTTC TRBV27 . TRBJ1-2 many
CASSLEADTRYF TGCGCCAGCAGCTTGGAGGCCGACACAAGGTATTTT TRBV5-1 . TRBJ2-3 many
CASSLTGVNTGELFF TGTGCCAGCAGCTTAACGGGGGTGAACACCGGGGAGCTGTTTTTT TRBV5-6 . TRBJ2-2 few
CAISEGTSDYEQYF TGTGCCATCAGCGAGGGGACGAGCGATTACGAGCAGTACTTC TRBV10-3 . TRBJ2-7 .
CASSWPSPNEQFF TGCGCCAGCAGCTGGCCTAGTCCCAATGAGCAGTTCTTC TRBV5-1 . TRBJ2-1 many
CASSLIGVDEQFF TGTGCCAGCAGCTTGATCGGGGTCGATGAGCAGTTCTTC TRBV5-6 . TRBJ2-1 few
CSVEGTGQTYNEQFF TGCAGCGTTGAAGGAACAGGGCAAACCTACAATGAGCAGTTCTTC TRBV29-1 . TRBJ2-1 many
CASSQKGLSDSSYEQYF TGCGCCAGCAGCCAAAAGGGCCTCTCCGACAGTTCCTACGAGCAGTACTTC TRBV4-1 . TRBJ2-7 .
CASSLNPSGSRDEQFF TGTGCCAGCAGCTTAAATCCTAGCGGGAGTCGGGATGAGCAGTTCTTC TRBV7-3 TRBD2 TRBJ2-1 many
CSASSSSAYNEQFF TGCAGTGCTAGTTCTAGTTCGGCCTACAATGAGCAGTTCTTC TRBV20-1 . TRBJ2-1 many
CASSESAREEYEQFF TGTGCCAGCAGTGAATCGGCGCGGGAAGAGTATGAGCAGTTCTTC TRBV2 . TRBJ2-1 .
CSVDWQKETQYF TGCAGCGTTGATTGGCAGAAAGAGACCCAGTACTTC TRBV29-1 . TRBJ2-5 .
CASSSGAGWEQFF TGTGCCAGCAGCTCAGGAGCGGGATGGGAGCAGTTCTTC TRBV7-7 TRBD2 TRBJ2-1 many
CASSQGGGIRGYTF TGTGCCAGCAGCCAAGGAGGAGGGATACGGGGCTACACCTTC TRBV3-1 . TRBJ1-2 many
CASSRTSGNSYNEQFF TGCGCCAGCAGCAGGACTAGCGGTAACTCCTACAATGAGCAGTTCTTC TRBV5-1 TRBD2 TRBJ2-1 .
CASSRGATDLPQHF TGTGCCAGCAGCCGTGGGGCCACGGATCTGCCCCAGCATTTT TRBV6-1 . TRBJ1-5 many
CASSPGDYEETQYF TGTGCCAGCAGCCCAGGGGACTACGAAGAGACCCAGTACTTC TRBV5-5 . TRBJ2-5 few
CSVEGTGDNTGELFF TGCAGCGTTGAAGGAACCGGGGACAACACCGGGGAGCTGTTTTTT TRBV29-1 . TRBJ2-2 few
CASSLGLDSGELFF TGCGCCAGCAGCTTGGGGCTAGACTCCGGGGAGCTGTTTTTT TRBV5-1 . TRBJ2-2 few
CASSPGLAGTDTQYF TGTGCCAGCAGCCCAGGACTAGCGGGCACAGATACGCAGTATTTT TRBV12-3/TRBV12-4 TRBD2 TRBJ2-3 many
CASSLTTTEQFF TGTGCCAGCAGCTTAACTACTACCGAGCAGTTCTTC TRBV7-9 . TRBJ2-1 few